The clone carrying this TCR beta chain was seen only a few times. This sample was included in a study of early T cells in non-severe SARS-CoV-2 infection. The TCR library protocol attached unique molecular identifiers to the individual cDNA molecules. TCRdb recomputed calls from the 5' RACE reads with MiXCR, one row per CDR3 protein. The sample gives tens of thousands of distinct CDR3 sequences, approximately 10% of which show up once; 2.5% to 3.5% is in the top ten. CDR1 and CDR2 (germline): DFQATT, SNEGSKA (reference sequence). V lost 3 bases, J lost 3 bases, and 11 bases lay in between. The CDR3 has 13 residues.

The sequence derives from an adult who was a healthcare worker with PCR-confirmed SARS-CoV-2 infection or an uninfected control (not recorded which). Sequencing was performed on whole blood, taken at baseline. The rearrangement uses TRBV20-1 and TRBJ1-2, with D tentatively TRBD1 (5 bases). The CDR3 sequence: CSARRDGDYGYTF. The CDR3 DNA is TGCAGTGCTAGGAGGGACGGAGACTATGGCTACACCTTC.